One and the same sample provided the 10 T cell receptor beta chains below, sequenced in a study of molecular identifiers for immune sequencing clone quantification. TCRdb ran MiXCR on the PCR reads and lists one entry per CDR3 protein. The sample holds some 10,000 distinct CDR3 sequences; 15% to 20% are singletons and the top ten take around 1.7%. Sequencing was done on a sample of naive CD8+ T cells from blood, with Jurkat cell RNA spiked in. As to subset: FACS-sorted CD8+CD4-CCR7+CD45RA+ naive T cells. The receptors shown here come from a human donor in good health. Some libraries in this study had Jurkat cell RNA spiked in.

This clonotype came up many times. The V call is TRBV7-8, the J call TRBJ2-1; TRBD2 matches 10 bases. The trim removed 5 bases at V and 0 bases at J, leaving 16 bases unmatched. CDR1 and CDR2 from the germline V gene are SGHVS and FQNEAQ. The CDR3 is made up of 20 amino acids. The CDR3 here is CASSPGRVAGGASSYNEQFF. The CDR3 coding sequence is TGTGCCAGCAGCCCTGGTAGAGTAGCGGGAGGAGCGAGCTCCTACAATGAGCAGTTCTTC. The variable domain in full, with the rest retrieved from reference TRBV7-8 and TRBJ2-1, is GAGVSQSPRYKVAKRGQDVALRCDPISGHVSLFWYQQALGQGPEFLTYFQNEAQLDKSGLPSDRFFAERPEGSVSTLKIQRTQQEDSAVYLCASSPGRVAGGASSYNEQFFGPGTRLTVL.

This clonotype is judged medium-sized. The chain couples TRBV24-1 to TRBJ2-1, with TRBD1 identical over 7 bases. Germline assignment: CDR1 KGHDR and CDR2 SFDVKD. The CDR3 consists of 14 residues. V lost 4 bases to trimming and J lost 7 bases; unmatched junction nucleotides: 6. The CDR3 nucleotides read TGTGCCACCAGTGAACTCGACAGGGCTAATGAGCAGTTCTTC. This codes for CATSELDRANEQFF.

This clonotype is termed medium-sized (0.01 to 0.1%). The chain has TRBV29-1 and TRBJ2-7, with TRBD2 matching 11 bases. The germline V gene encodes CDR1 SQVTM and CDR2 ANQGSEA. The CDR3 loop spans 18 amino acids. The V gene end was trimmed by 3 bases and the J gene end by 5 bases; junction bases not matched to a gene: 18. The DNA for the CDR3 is TGCAGCGTTGACGCCCCGGGCATAGCGGGAGGGCCATATGACGAGCAGTACTTC. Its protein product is CSVDAPGIAGGPYDEQYF.

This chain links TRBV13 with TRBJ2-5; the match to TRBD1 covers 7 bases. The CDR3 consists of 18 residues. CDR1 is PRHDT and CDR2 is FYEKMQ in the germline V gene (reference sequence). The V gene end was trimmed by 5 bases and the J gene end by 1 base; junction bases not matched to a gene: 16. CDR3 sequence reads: CASSESNNRGQVQETQYF. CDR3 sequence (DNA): TGTGCCAGCAGCGAGTCGAATAACAGGGGCCAGGTCCAAGAGACCCAGTACTTC.

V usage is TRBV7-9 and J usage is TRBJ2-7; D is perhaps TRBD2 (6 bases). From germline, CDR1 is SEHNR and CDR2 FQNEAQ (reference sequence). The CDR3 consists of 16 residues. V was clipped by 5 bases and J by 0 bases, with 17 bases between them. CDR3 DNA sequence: TGTGCCAGCAGCAGAACAACGGGACTCCACTCCTACGAGCAGTACTTC. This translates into CASSRTTGLHSYEQYF.

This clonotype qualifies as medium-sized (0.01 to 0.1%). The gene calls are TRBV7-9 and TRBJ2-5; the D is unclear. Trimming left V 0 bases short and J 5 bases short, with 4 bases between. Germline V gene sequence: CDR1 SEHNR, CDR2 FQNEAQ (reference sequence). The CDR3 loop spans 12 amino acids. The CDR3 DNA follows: TGTGCCAGCAGCTTAGCGCGGGAGACCCAGTACTTC. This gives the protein CASSLARETQYF.

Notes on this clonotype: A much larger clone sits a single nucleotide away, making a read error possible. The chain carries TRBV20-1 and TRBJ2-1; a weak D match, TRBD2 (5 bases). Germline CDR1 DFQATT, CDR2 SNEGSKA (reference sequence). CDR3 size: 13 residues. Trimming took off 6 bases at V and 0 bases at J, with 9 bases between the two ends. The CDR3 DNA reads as TGCAGTGCGACGGGAAGCTCCTACAATGAGCAGTTCTTC. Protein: CSATGSSYNEQFF.

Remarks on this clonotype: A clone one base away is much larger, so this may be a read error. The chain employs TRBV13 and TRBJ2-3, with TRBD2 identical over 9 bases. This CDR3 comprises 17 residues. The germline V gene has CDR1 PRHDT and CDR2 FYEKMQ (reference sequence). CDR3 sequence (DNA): TGTGCCTGCAGCTTAGGCCTAGCGGGGTACAACACAGATACGCAGTATTTT. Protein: CACSLGLAGYNTDTQYF. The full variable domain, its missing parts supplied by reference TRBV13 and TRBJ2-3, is AAGVIQSPRHLIKEKRETATLKCYPIPRHDTVYWYQQGPGQDPQFLISFYEKMQSDKGSIPDRFSAQQFSDYHSELNMSSLELGDSALYFCACSLGLAGYNTDTQYFGPGTRLTVL.

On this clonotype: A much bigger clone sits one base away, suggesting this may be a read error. CDR3 region: CSAREGTKPHEQYF. The DNA of the CDR3 is TGCAGTGCTAGGGAAGGGACGAAACCCCACGAGCAGTACTTC. V is TRBV20-1 and J is TRBJ2-7; possibly TRBD1 or TRBD2 for D (5 bases each). V shed 3 bases and J shed 5 bases, with 17 bases lying between them. This CDR3 has 14 amino acids. Germline V gene sequence: CDR1 DFQATT, CDR2 SNEGSKA (reference sequence).

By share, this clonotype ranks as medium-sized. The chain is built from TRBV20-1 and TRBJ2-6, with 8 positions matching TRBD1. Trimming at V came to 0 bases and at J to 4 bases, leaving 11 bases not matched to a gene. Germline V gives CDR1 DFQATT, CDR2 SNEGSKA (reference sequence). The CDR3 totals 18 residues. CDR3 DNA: TGCAGTGCTAGAGATCCCAGGACAGGGAGGTCCGGGGCCAACGTCCTGACTTTC. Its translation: CSARDPRTGRSGANVLTF.